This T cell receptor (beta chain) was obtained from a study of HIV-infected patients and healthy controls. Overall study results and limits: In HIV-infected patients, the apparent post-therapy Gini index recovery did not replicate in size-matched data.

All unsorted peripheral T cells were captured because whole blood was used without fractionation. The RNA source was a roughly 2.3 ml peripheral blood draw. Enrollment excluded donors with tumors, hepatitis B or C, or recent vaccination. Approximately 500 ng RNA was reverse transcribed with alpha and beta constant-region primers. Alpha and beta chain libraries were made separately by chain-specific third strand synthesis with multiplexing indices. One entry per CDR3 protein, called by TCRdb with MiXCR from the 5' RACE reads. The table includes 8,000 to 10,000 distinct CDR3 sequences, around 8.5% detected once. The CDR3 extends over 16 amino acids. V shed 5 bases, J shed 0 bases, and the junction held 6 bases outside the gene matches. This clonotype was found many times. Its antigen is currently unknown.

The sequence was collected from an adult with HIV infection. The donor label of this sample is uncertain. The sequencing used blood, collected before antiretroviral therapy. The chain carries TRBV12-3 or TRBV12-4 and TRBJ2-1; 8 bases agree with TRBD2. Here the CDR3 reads CASSQKSGSSYNEQFF. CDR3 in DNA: TGTGCCAGCAGTCAAAAAAGCGGGAGCTCCTACAATGAGCAGTTCTTC.